This record concerns one T cell receptor (beta chain) sequence. The record originates from a study of blood T cell repertoires in COVID-19. In the study overall: Collection of acute and convalescent COVID-19 samples took place in the United States, Italy and Spain. T cells, B-cell-depleted T cells, or PBMCs supplied cDNA or gDNA.

Methods used by the authors: The authors estimated nucleated cell counts from reference gene primer amplification. Some clones are missing from TCRdb's copy, which holds only in-frame ones; the method was immunoSEQ multiplex PCR. D and trimming were read from the DNA, whereas the V and J calls and clone size are those reported in that table. The profile covers hundreds of thousands of clones, with about 80% appearing a single time and around 2% taken by the ten largest. Looked up from germline, CDR1 is MGHRA and CDR2 is YSYEKL. The CDR3 spans 12 residues. V dropped 6 bases and J dropped 8; count of bases not matched to a gene: 4.

This sequence was found in a woman aged 80 or over with acute or convalescent COVID-19. This rearrangement joins TRBV4-1 to TRBJ2-1; 7 nucleotides align to TRBD1. Sequencing was performed on peripheral blood. In DNA, the CDR3 is TGCGCCAGCAGTTACAGGGGTCATGAGCAGTTCTTC. Translation gives CASSYRGHEQFF.